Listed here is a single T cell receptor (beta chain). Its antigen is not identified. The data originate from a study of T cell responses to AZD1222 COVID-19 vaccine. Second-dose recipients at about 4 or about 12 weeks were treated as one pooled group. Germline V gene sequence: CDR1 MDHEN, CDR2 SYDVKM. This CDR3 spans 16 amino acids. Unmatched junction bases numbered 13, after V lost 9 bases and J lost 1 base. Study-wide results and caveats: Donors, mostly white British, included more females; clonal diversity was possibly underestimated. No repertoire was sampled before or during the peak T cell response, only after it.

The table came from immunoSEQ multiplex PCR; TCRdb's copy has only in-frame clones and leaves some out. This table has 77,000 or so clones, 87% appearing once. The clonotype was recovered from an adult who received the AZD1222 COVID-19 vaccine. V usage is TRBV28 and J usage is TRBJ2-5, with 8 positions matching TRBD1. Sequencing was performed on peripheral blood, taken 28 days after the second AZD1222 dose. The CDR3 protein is CASNKPGGAGQETQYF. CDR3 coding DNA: TGTGCCAGTAATAAGCCAGGGGGCGCGGGCCAAGAGACCCAGTACTTC. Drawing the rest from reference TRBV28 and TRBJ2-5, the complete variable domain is DVKVTQSSRYLVKRTGEKVFLECVQDMDHENMFWYRQDPGLGLRLIYFSYDVKMKEKGDIPEGYSVSREKKERFSLILESASTNQTSMYLCASNKPGGAGQETQYFGPGTRLLVL.